This T cell receptor beta chain was obtained from a study of PD-1 blockade in classical Hodgkin lymphoma. Germline CDR1 reads SGHRS; CDR2 reads YFSETQ. The CDR3 has 15 amino acids. Deletions cut 7 bases from V and 4 bases from J, with 18 bases between. Time point specified: cycle 4 day 1 (C4D1), after more than 5 weeks of nivolumab. Brentuximab vedotin exposure varied among the patients, all of whom had relapsed after autologous stem cell transplantation. A note on this clone: Its antigen is still unknown.

Here immunoSEQ multiplex PCR was the method, and the copy in TCRdb shows in-frame clones only, minus some. Of about 60,000 clones listed, around nine tenths are singletons. Study observations and caveats: The drivers behind the repertoire differences, possibly disease activity or prior therapy, remain undefined. It was CD4+ TCR diversity, not CD8+, that rose significantly by C4D1.

The sample was peripheral blood mononuclear cells (PBMCs), taken before the fourth cycle of nivolumab. J is TRBJ2-1 and V is TRBV5-1, with a tentative D call TRBD2 (6 bases). The clonotype originates from a human donor with classical Hodgkin lymphoma. CDR3 nucleotide sequence: TGCGCCAGCTCGACGGGGATGGGGGGTTACAATGAGCAGTTCTTC. It codes for CASSTGMGGYNEQFF.